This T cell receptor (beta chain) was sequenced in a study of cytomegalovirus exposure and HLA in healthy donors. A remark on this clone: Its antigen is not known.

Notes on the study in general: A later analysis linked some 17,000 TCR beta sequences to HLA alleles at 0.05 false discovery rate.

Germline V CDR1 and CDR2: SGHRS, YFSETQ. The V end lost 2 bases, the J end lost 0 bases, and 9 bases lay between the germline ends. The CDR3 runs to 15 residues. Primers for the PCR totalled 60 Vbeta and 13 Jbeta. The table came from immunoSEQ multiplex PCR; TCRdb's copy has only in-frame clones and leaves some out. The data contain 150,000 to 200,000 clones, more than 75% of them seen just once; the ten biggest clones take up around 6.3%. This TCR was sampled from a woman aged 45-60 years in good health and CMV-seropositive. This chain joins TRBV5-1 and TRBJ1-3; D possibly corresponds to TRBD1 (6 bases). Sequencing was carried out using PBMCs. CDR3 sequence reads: CASSLTGSSGNTIYF. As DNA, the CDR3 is TGCGCCAGCAGCTTAACAGGGAGCTCTGGAAACACCATATATTTT.